This TCR beta chain was recovered during a study of blood T cell repertoires in COVID-19. Across the whole study: T cells, B-cell-depleted T cells, or PBMCs provided the cDNA or gDNA that served as material.

TCRdb keeps only in-frame clones here, not all; method: immunoSEQ multiplex PCR. This table holds about 90,000 clones, just under 85% found once. The length of the CDR3 is 14 residues. Trimming pared 3 bases from V and 7 bases from J, leaving 13 bases between. Germline V gives CDR1 MDHEN, CDR2 SYDVKM. This chain joins TRBV28 and TRBJ1-5; D unresolved. This receptor was identified in a woman aged 70-85 years with active or convalescent COVID-19. Material: peripheral blood. The CDR3 sequence is CASSFPGTIQPQHF. The CDR3 coding sequence is TGTGCCAGCAGTTTTCCAGGAACAATCCAGCCCCAGCATTTT.